The entry that follows covers one T cell receptor beta chain sequence. This specimen belongs to a study of T cell clonotyping in hematopoietic cell transplantation. The CDR3 loop spans 16 amino acids. Trimming pared 4 bases from V and 2 bases from J, leaving 16 bases between. The germline V gene encodes CDR1 MDHEN and CDR2 SYDVKM. Libraries were prepared by immunoSEQ multiplex PCR; TCRdb keeps only in-frame clonotypes and omits some of them. The table records 15,000 to 20,000 clones, 80% to 95% of them present only once. The sequenced material came from peripheral blood mononuclear cells. The sequence was obtained from a man aged 40-49 years in good health. Some clones in this sample may be carry-over from other donors' samples. This rearrangement joins TRBV28 to TRBJ2-3, with D unresolved. CDR3 DNA sequence: TGTGCCAGCAGTTCAATTGGAGCCGCCCACACAGATACGCAGTATTTT. It yields the protein CASSSIGAAHTDTQYF. Filled out from reference TRBV28 and TRBJ2-3, the complete variable domain reads DVKVTQSSRYLVKRTGEKVFLECVQDMDHENMFWYRQDPGLGLRLIYFSYDVKMKEKGDIPEGYSVSREKKERFSLILESASTNQTSMYLCASSSIGAAHTDTQYFGPGTRLTVL.